This is a list of T cell receptor beta chains from one sample in a study of blood T cell repertoires in COVID-19. The protocol was immunoSEQ multiplex PCR, while the TCRdb copy is restricted to in-frame clones and leaves out a portion. The sample includes around 200,000 clones, roughly 90% of them seen just once. The sample consisted of peripheral blood. The receptors originated from a man aged 65 to 79 with active or convalescent COVID-19. CDR3s include the opening cysteine and the closing phenylalanine or tryptophan. A D gene is named only where the DNA matches it firmly. Clone size is not always given. Where it is, it says once, few, many or a class for expanded clones.

V: TRBV18
size: -
D: -
length: 14
J: TRBJ2-7
CDR3: CASSLGLLSYEQYF
DNA: TGTGCCAGCTCACTCGGACTGCTCTCCTACGAGCAGTACTTC

V: TRBV5-4
size: -
D: TRBD1
length: 14
J: TRBJ1-6
CDR3: CASKPRTGTSPLHF
DNA: TGTGCCAGCAAACCACGGACAGGGACCTCACCCCTCCACTTT

V: TRBV29-1
size: -
D: -
length: 12
J: TRBJ2-5
CDR3: CSVEGGGETQYF
DNA: TGCAGCGTTGAAGGTGGGGGGGAGACCCAGTACTTC

V: TRBV7-6
size: -
D: TRBD2
length: 16
J: TRBJ2-1
CDR3: CASSPRGTSGRYEQFF
DNA: TGTGCCAGCAGCCCACGGGGGACTAGCGGGAGGTATGAGCAGTTCTTC

V: TRBV27
size: -
D: -
length: 16
J: TRBJ1-5
CDR3: CASSLYGREKNQPQHF
DNA: TGTGCCAGCAGTTTATATGGGCGAGAAAAGAATCAGCCCCAGCATTTT

V: TRBV14
size: -
D: -
length: 18
J: TRBJ2-4
CDR3: CASSPMRASGDPKNIQYF
DNA: TGTGCCAGCAGCCCCATGAGGGCGTCGGGGGACCCAAAAAACATTCAGTACTTC

V: TRBV19
size: few
D: TRBD1
length: 14
J: TRBJ2-7
CDR3: CASSVQGAYYEQYF
DNA: TGTGCCAGTAGTGTACAGGGGGCTTACTACGAGCAGTACTTC

V: TRBV11-1
size: -
D: -
length: 13
J: TRBJ1-6
CDR3: CASSFRTYSPLHF
DNA: TGTGCCAGCAGCTTCAGGACATATTCACCCCTCCACTTT

V: TRBV6-5
size: -
D: -
length: 15
J: TRBJ1-5
CDR3: CASSYAWEGNQPQHF
DNA: TGTGCCAGCAGTTACGCCTGGGAGGGCAATCAGCCCCAGCATTTT

V: TRBV30
size: -
D: -
length: 15
J: TRBJ1-1
CDR3: CASGLTAGWNTEAFF
DNA: TGTGCCTCCGGACTCACGGCGGGTTGGAACACTGAAGCTTTCTTT

V: TRBV6-6
size: -
D: -
length: 15
J: TRBJ2-3
CDR3: CASTQGLRNTDTQYF
DNA: TGTGCCAGCACCCAGGGACTGAGAAACACAGATACGCAGTATTTT

V: TRBV21-1
size: -
D: -
length: 16
J: TRBJ2-2
CDR3: CASSTGRTPGTGELFF
DNA: TGTGCCAGCAGCACCGGCAGGACTCCCGGTACCGGGGAGCTGTTTTTT

V: TRBV11-2
size: -
D: TRBD2
length: 14
J: TRBJ2-7
CDR3: CASSKIRGGDEQYF
DNA: TGTGCCAGCAGCAAAATCCGGGGGGGGGACGAGCAGTACTTC

V: TRBV27
size: -
D: -
length: 13
J: TRBJ2-1
CDR3: CASSFYSNNEQFF
DNA: TGTGCCAGCAGTTTTTACAGCAACAATGAGCAGTTCTTC

V: TRBV6-2/TRBV6-3
size: -
D: TRBD1
length: 17
J: TRBJ2-1
CDR3: CASSPGGAQSPYNEQFF
DNA: TGTGCCAGCAGCCCAGGGGGCGCGCAGTCCCCCTACAATGAGCAGTTCTTC

V: TRBV5-1
size: -
D: TRBD2
length: 15
J: TRBJ2-7
CDR3: CASSPGGSRVYEQYF
DNA: TGCGCCAGCAGCCCGGGGGGGAGCAGAGTCTACGAGCAGTACTTC

V: TRBV7-2
size: -
D: TRBD1
length: 17
J: TRBJ2-1
CDR3: CASSRDRGQQIYNEQFF
DNA: TGTGCCAGCAGCCGGGACAGGGGGCAACAAATTTACAATGAGCAGTTCTTC

V: TRBV5-1
size: -
D: TRBD1
length: 16
J: TRBJ2-5
CDR3: CASSLGTGSRQETQYF
DNA: TGCGCCAGCAGCTTGGGGACAGGGTCTAGACAAGAGACCCAGTACTTC

V: TRBV28
size: -
D: -
length: 14
J: TRBJ1-1
CDR3: CASSLPPMNTEAFF
DNA: TGTGCCAGCAGTTTACCCCCAATGAACACTGAAGCTTTCTTT

V: TRBV2
size: -
D: -
length: 14
J: TRBJ2-7
CDR3: CASSKLTRDAEQYF
DNA: TGTGCCAGCAGTAAACTCACCAGGGATGCCGAGCAGTACTTC

V: TRBV7-9
size: few
D: -
length: 15
J: TRBJ2-5
CDR3: CASSSVGVEVETQYF
DNA: TGTGCCAGCAGCTCCGTCGGGGTAGAAGTGGAGACCCAGTACTTC

V: TRBV7-8
size: few
D: -
length: 15
J: TRBJ1-2
CDR3: CASSLGTASGYGYTF
DNA: TGTGCCAGCAGCTTAGGGACAGCATCTGGCTATGGCTACACCTTC

V: TRBV27
size: -
D: TRBD2
length: 13
J: TRBJ2-7
CDR3: CASSGLAHDEQYF
DNA: TGTGCCAGCAGTGGACTAGCGCACGACGAGCAGTACTTC

V: TRBV7-2
size: few
D: -
length: 13
J: TRBJ1-4
CDR3: CASSWTKNEKLFF
DNA: TGTGCCAGCAGCTGGACAAAGAATGAAAAACTGTTTTTT

V: TRBV7-2
size: -
D: TRBD1
length: 14
J: TRBJ2-7
CDR3: CASSSGQGGYEQYF
DNA: TGTGCCAGCAGCTCCGGACAGGGGGGCTACGAGCAGTACTTC

V: TRBV2
size: -
D: TRBD1
length: 14
J: TRBJ1-2
CDR3: CASSEHGDRYGYTF
DNA: TGTGCCAGCAGTGAACATGGGGACAGATATGGCTACACCTTC

V: TRBV27
size: once
D: TRBD2
length: 18
J: TRBJ2-7
CDR3: CASSLSLAGGPLYYEQYF
DNA: TGTGCCAGCAGTTTATCACTAGCGGGAGGGCCTCTATACTACGAGCAGTACTTC

V: TRBV30
size: -
D: TRBD1
length: 13
J: TRBJ1-4
CDR3: CAWHGGPGQRLFF
DNA: TGTGCCTGGCATGGGGGACCGGGACAGAGACTGTTTTTT

V: TRBV28
size: -
D: TRBD1
length: 19
J: TRBJ1-2
CDR3: CASSTWSLVGTDREDGYTF
DNA: TGTGCCAGCAGTACCTGGAGTTTAGTGGGGACCGACAGGGAAGATGGCTACACCTTC

V: TRBV5-4
size: -
D: -
length: 14
J: TRBJ2-1
CDR3: CASSMDGAYNEQFF
DNA: TGTGCCAGCAGCATGGACGGAGCCTACAATGAGCAGTTCTTC

V: TRBV18
size: -
D: -
length: 16
J: TRBJ2-4
CDR3: CASSEYQGRGENIQYF
DNA: TGTGCCAGCTCCGAGTACCAGGGGAGAGGCGAAAACATTCAGTACTTC

V: TRBV7-9
size: few
D: TRBD2
length: 15
J: TRBJ2-1
CDR3: CASTRSLAEDNEQFF
DNA: TGTGCCAGCACCCGGTCGCTAGCGGAAGACAATGAGCAGTTCTTC

V: TRBV28
size: -
D: -
length: 12
J: TRBJ1-2
CDR3: CASSGGVRGYTF
DNA: TGTGCCAGCAGTGGGGGGGTACGAGGCTACACCTTC

V: TRBV3-1/TRBV3-2
size: -
D: TRBD1
length: 12
J: TRBJ2-1
CDR3: CASSQAGGEQFF
DNA: TGTGCCAGCAGCCAAGCAGGGGGTGAGCAGTTCTTC

V: TRBV18
size: -
D: -
length: 15
J: TRBJ1-5
CDR3: CASSLTLQTDQPQHF
DNA: TGTGCCAGCTCCCTGACCCTACAAACAGATCAGCCCCAGCATTTT

V: TRBV11-2
size: -
D: -
length: 12
J: TRBJ2-7
CDR3: CASSRQGTVQYF
DNA: TGTGCCAGCAGCCGTCAAGGAACAGTGCAGTACTTC

V: TRBV14
size: -
D: TRBD1
length: 14
J: TRBJ2-7
CDR3: CASSQNLQGVEQYF
DNA: TGTGCCAGCAGCCAAAACCTGCAGGGGGTCGAGCAGTACTTC

V: TRBV2
size: -
D: -
length: 16
J: TRBJ2-7
CDR3: CASSHTTGKITTGQYF
DNA: TGTGCCAGCAGTCACACCACGGGAAAAATAACTACGGGGCAGTACTTC

V: TRBV7-2
size: -
D: -
length: 17
J: TRBJ1-2
CDR3: CASSLKRYRAAADGYTF
DNA: TGTGCCAGCAGCTTAAAAAGATACAGGGCTGCGGCGGATGGCTACACCTTC

V: TRBV18
size: -
D: TRBD1
length: 17
J: TRBJ2-7
CDR3: CASSPFNNRGGRSEQYF
DNA: TGTGCCAGCTCACCCTTCAATAACAGGGGTGGTAGAAGCGAGCAGTACTTC

V: TRBV7-8
size: -
D: TRBD1
length: 15
J: TRBJ1-2
CDR3: CASSPHRTGDYGYTF
DNA: TGTGCCAGCAGCCCACATAGGACAGGGGACTATGGCTACACCTTC

V: TRBV19
size: -
D: TRBD1
length: 15
J: TRBJ1-4
CDR3: CASSRGQGTNEKLFF
DNA: TGTGCCAGTAGTAGGGGACAGGGGACTAATGAAAAACTGTTTTTT

V: TRBV24-1
size: -
D: TRBD2
length: 16
J: TRBJ2-2
CDR3: CATSDAGLAGGLELFF
DNA: TGTGCCACCAGTGACGCTGGACTAGCGGGGGGTTTGGAGCTGTTTTTT

V: TRBV7-9
size: -
D: -
length: 12
J: TRBJ1-2
CDR3: CASSRARDGYTF
DNA: TGTGCCAGCAGCCGTGCCAGGGATGGCTACACCTTC

V: TRBV3-1/TRBV3-2
size: -
D: -
length: 13
J: TRBJ1-3
CDR3: CASRTASGNTIYF
DNA: TGTGCCAGCAGGACAGCCTCTGGAAACACCATATATTTT

V: TRBV5-1
size: -
D: -
length: 12
J: TRBJ1-1
CDR3: CASSWGGTEAFF
DNA: TGCGCCAGCAGCTGGGGGGGCACTGAAGCTTTCTTT

V: TRBV6-2/TRBV6-3
size: -
D: -
length: 15
J: TRBJ1-2
CDR3: CASSRSGLGGYGYTF
DNA: TGTGCCAGCAGTCGCTCCGGACTGGGGGGCTATGGCTACACCTTC

V: TRBV7-8
size: -
D: -
length: 15
J: TRBJ2-5
CDR3: CASSLPRSRQETQYF
DNA: TGTGCCAGCAGCTTACCCCGGTCTAGACAAGAGACCCAGTACTTC

V: TRBV29-1
size: -
D: TRBD1
length: 14
J: TRBJ1-2
CDR3: CSALRDSPNYGYTF
DNA: TGCAGCGCCCTCCGGGACAGTCCTAACTATGGCTACACCTTC

V: TRBV28
size: -
D: -
length: 14
J: TRBJ2-1
CDR3: CASLTGMAYNEQFF
DNA: TGTGCCAGCCTGACGGGGATGGCCTACAATGAGCAGTTCTTC

V: TRBV5-1
size: once
D: TRBD1
length: 16
J: TRBJ1-4
CDR3: CASSLGPGGENEKLFF
DNA: TGCGCCAGCAGCTTGGGACCAGGGGGCGAAAATGAAAAACTGTTTTTT

V: TRBV19
size: -
D: TRBD2
length: 14
J: TRBJ2-1
CDR3: CASSIGLAGGGKFF
DNA: TGTGCCAGTAGTATCGGACTAGCGGGAGGTGGAAAGTTCTTC

V: TRBV6-5
size: -
D: -
length: 13
J: TRBJ1-2
CDR3: CASSYPTGRGYTF
DNA: TGTGCCAGCAGTTATCCGACAGGTCGGGGCTACACCTTC

V: TRBV2
size: once
D: TRBD1
length: 14
J: TRBJ1-1
CDR3: CASTLQGARTEAFF
DNA: TGTGCCAGCACCCTCCAGGGGGCGAGGACTGAAGCTTTCTTT

V: TRBV9
size: -
D: -
length: 15
J: TRBJ1-2
CDR3: CASSVTAVSDDGYTF
DNA: TGTGCCAGCAGCGTAACGGCGGTCTCAGATGATGGCTACACCTTC